The 5 T cell receptor beta chains below come from one sample, sequenced in a study of early T cells in non-severe SARS-CoV-2 infection. TCRdb independently ran MiXCR on the 5' RACE reads; one entry per CDR3 protein. The data show 70,000 or so distinct CDR3 sequences, with approximately 13% seen just once and roughly 1.2% held by the top ten. Sequencing was carried out using whole blood. These receptors all stem from an adult who was a healthcare worker with PCR-confirmed SARS-CoV-2 infection or an uninfected control (not recorded which).

This clonotype has ten or more counts. This chain joins TRBV6-2 or TRBV6-3 and TRBJ1-5; D call uncertain. Trimming removed 2 bases at V and 0 bases at J, with 11 bases between. In germline, CDR1 is MNHEY, CDR2 SVGEGT. This CDR3 has 16 residues. The CDR3 DNA sequence: TGTGCCAGCAGTTACGGCGGCTACTATAGCAATCAGCCCCAGCATTTT. Its translation: CASSYGGYYSNQPQHF.

This clonotype was seen ten or more times. The chain uses TRBV29-1 and TRBJ2-7, with D possibly TRBD2 on 6 matching bases. Germline V gene lookup returns CDR1 SQVTM and CDR2 ANQGSEA. The CDR3 spans 13 residues. Trimming stripped 4 bases from V and 4 bases from J, with 14 bases between. The CDR3 here is CSVVASEVYEQYF. CDR3 DNA sequence: TGCAGCGTTGTCGCTAGCGAAGTGTACGAGCAGTACTTC.

This chain links TRBV5-1 with TRBJ2-7; D uncertain. The CDR3 totals 13 residues. Per germline, CDR1 SGHRS and CDR2 YFSETQ. The V gene lost 4 bases and the J gene lost 0 bases, with 8 bases spanning the gap. The CDR3 region has the DNA TGCGCCAGCAGCAACCAACGCTCCTACGAGCAGTACTTC. Translation gives CASSNQRSYEQYF.

This clonotype was recorded many times. V gene TRBV7-9 combines with J gene TRBJ1-1; TRBD1 agrees at 7 bases. J lost 2 bases, V lost 6 bases, and 6 bases had no gene match. CDR1 SEHNR and CDR2 FQNEAQ come from the germline V gene (reference sequence). This CDR3 contains 14 residues. The CDR3: CASSRGTDNTEAFF. CDR3 DNA sequence: TGTGCCAGCAGTCGCGGGACAGATAACACTGAAGCTTTCTTT.

This clonotype was seen ten or more times. The chain employs TRBV20-1 and TRBJ2-2; 8 bases are a match to TRBD2. With 3 bases clipped from V and 1 base from J, the junction kept 4 bases outside the gene matches. Germline V CDR1 and CDR2: DFQATT, SNEGSKA (reference sequence). The CDR3 loop spans 15 amino acids. The CDR3: CSASPLAGNTGELFF. Here the CDR3 DNA reads TGCAGTGCTAGTCCCCTAGCGGGGAACACCGGGGAGCTGTTTTTT.